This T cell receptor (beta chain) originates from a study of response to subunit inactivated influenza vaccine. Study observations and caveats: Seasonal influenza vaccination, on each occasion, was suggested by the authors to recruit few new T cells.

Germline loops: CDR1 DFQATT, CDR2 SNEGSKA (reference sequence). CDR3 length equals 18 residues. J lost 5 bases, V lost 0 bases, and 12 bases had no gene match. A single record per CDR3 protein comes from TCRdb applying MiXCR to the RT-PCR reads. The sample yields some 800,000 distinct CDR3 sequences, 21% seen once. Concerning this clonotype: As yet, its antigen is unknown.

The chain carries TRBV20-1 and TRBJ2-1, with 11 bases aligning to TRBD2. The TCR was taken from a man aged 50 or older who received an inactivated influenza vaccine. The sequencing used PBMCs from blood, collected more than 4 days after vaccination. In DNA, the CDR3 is TGCAGTGCTAGAGATAGCCCTAGCGGGAGGTACTTCAACAATGAGCAGTTCTTC. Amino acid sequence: CSARDSPSGRYFNNEQFF.